This T cell receptor (beta chain) was profiled in a study of blood T cell repertoires in COVID-19. The germline V gene encodes CDR1 SGHRS and CDR2 YFSETQ. V lost 4 bases, J lost 5 bases, and 15 bases lay in between. The CDR3 extends over 15 amino acids. This study enrolled people aged about 18 to 100 from around 25 US geographic areas. Participant-reported clinical history was the basis for cohort assignment. Two consecutive negative NP/OP PCR tests, clearance, or resolved symptoms defined Cohort 3 recovery. Produced via immunoSEQ multiplex PCR; TCRdb's table is partial and in-frame only. The table has roughly 290,000 clones, 80% to 90% seen once.

The chain joins TRBV5-1 to TRBJ2-2; possible D gene TRBD1, 6 bases. This receptor was taken from a young man who had recovered from COVID-19. Material for sequencing was PBMCs or T cells enriched from blood (not recorded which). The CDR3: CASSPTLQGTGELFF. CDR3 coding DNA: TGCGCCAGCAGCCCAACCCTTCAGGGGACCGGGGAGCTGTTTTTT.